The sample holds one count of the clone carrying this TCR beta chain. What it binds is unknown. The source of the sample is a study of T cells and Merkel cell carcinoma outcomes. General study findings and limits: Repertoire plus T-cell density reportedly predicted Merkel cell carcinoma outcomes.

Assay: immunoSEQ multiplex PCR; the TCRdb copy retains only in-frame clones and omits some. The sample contains some 9,400 clones, around four fifths of which appear only once. Germline lookup yields CDR1 MNHNY and CDR2 SVGAGI (reference sequence). The CDR3 is 12 residues long. The V gene lost 0 bases and the J gene lost 6 bases, with 5 bases spanning the gap. Sample: tumor tissue from Merkel cell carcinoma. This receptor was obtained from a human donor with Merkel cell carcinoma. This chain uses TRBV6-6 with TRBJ1-1, with D uncertain. In DNA, the CDR3 is TGTGCCAGCAGTTACTCGGCGGCTGAAGCTTTCTTT. Translating it yields CASSYSAAEAFF.